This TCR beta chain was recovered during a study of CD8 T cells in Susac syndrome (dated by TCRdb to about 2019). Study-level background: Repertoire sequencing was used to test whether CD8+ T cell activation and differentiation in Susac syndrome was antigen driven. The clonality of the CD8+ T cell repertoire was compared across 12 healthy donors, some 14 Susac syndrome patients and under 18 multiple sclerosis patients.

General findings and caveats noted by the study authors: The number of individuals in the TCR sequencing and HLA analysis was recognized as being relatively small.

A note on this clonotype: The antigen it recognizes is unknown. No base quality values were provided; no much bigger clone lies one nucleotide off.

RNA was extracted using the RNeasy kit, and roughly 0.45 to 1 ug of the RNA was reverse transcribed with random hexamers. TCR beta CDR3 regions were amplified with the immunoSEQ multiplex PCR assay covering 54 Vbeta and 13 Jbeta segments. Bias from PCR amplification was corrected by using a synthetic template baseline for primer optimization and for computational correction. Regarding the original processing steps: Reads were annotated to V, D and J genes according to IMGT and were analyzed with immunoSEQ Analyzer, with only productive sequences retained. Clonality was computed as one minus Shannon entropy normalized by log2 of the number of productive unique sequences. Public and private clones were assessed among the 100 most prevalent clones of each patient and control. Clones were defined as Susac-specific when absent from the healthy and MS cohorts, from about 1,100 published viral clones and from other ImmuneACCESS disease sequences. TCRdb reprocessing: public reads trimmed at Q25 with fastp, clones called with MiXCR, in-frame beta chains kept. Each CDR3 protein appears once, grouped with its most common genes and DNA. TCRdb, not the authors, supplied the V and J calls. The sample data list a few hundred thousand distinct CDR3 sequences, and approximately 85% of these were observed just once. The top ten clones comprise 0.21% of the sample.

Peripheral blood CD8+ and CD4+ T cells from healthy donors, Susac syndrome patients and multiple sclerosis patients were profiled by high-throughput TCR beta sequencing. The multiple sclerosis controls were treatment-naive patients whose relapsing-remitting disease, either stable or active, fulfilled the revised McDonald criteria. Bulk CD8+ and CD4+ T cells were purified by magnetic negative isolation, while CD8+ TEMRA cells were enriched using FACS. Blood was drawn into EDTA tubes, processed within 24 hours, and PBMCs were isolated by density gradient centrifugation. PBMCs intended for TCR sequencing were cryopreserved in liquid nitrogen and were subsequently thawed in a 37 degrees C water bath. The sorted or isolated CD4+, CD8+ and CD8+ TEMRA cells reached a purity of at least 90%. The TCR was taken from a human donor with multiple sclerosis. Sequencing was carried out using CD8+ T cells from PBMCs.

CDR3 protein: CSARTSGSWADTQYF. The DNA sequence is as follows: TGCAGTGCTAGAACTAGCGGGAGTTGGGCAGATACGCAGTATTTT. This sequence uses TRBV20-1 and TRBJ2-3; TRBD2 aligns with 11 central bases. At the junction V is shortened by 2 bases and J by 4 bases; bases outside the gene matches: 5. CDR1 and CDR2, per the germline V gene (reference sequence), are DFQATT and SNEGSKA. Spanning cysteine to phenylalanine, the CDR3 consists of 15 amino acids. Only the CDR3 part of the read is kept: 45 bases, read in frame from the first base.